The clone carrying this TCR beta chain was picked up many times. J was trimmed by 6 bases and V by 6 bases; bases with no gene match: 7. The CDR3 has 13 amino acids. Germline V gene data show CDR1 as SGHTA and CDR2 as FQGTGA. These data are taken from a study of blood T cells in healthy people across ages. It was with a sample-barcoded 5' primer and a J-beta primer mix that a second PCR of roughly 7 to 12 cycles was run. TCRdb fed the 5' RACE reads into MiXCR, producing one record per CDR3 protein. In the table there are approximately 900,000 distinct CDR3 sequences, about 48% of which are singletons.

Sequencing was performed on blood. The chain recombines TRBV7-3 with TRBJ1-2, with 7 nucleotides matching TRBD1. The sequence was obtained from a man aged 25-40 years in good health. The CDR3 protein is CASSNRQGDGYTF. The CDR3 DNA reads TGTGCCAGCAGTAATCGACAGGGAGATGGCTACACCTTC.